This paragraph reports one TCR beta chain. Its cognate antigen is unknown. Other DNA variants within this sample encode the same CDR3. CDR3 length: 14 amino acids. Germline V lookup: CDR1 SGHNT, CDR2 YYREEE (reference sequence). V was clipped by 4 bases and J by 6 bases; unmatched bases: 4. The data were obtained in a study of shared clonotypes between healthy human individuals. Study results and caveats: Clonotypes shared by all four sorted-subset donors had higher generation probabilities than non-shared clonotypes.

The method was immunoSEQ multiplex PCR; TCRdb's version includes in-frame clones alone and lacks a portion of them. The repertoire has 2 million to 2.5 million clones, around 95% of them found once; the top ten carry more than 0.1%. Sequencing was done on a sample of naive CD4+ T cells sorted from blood. Subset specified: CD45RA+ positively selected. The source of this sequence is a man in his late teens or twenties in good health. V gene TRBV5-4 combines with J gene TRBJ1-6, with 7 nucleotides matching TRBD1. CDR3 nucleotides: TGTGCCAGCAGCCTACAGGGGAGTAATTCACCCCTCCACTTT. It encodes CASSLQGSNSPLHF. Full variable domain (outside the CDR3, taken from reference TRBV5-4 and TRBJ1-6): ETGVTQSPTHLIKTRGQQVTLRCSSQSGHNTVSWYQQALGQGPQFIFQYYREEENGRGNFPPRFSGLQFPNYSSELNVNALELDDSALYLCASSLQGSNSPLHFGNGTRLTVT.